One and the same sample provided the 16 T cell receptor beta chains below, sequenced in a study of naive and memory T cell subsets. The beta constant-region primer was an equimolar mix of two oligonucleotides covering TRBC1 and TRBC2. TCRdb re-derived calls from the UMI-ligation and nested PCR reads in MiXCR, one entry per CDR3 protein. Found here are about 85,000 distinct CDR3 sequences, approximately 14% of them singletons; the top ten hold about 0.93%. The sample comprised central memory CD4+ T cells from blood. All receptors derive from a human donor in good health.

The J gene is TRBJ2-2, the V gene TRBV3-1; 8 nucleotides align to TRBD1. V shed 6 bases, J shed 7 bases, and the junction held 4 bases outside the gene matches. Germline V gene sequence: CDR1 LGHDT, CDR2 YNNKEL (reference sequence). This CDR3 region has 13 residues. The CDR3 nucleotides are TGTGCCAGCAGTCCCAGGGGGCGCGGGGAGCTGTTTTTT. Its protein is CASSPRGRGELFF.

Many counts were recorded for this clonotype. The gene calls are TRBV5-4 and TRBJ2-7; no firm D call. Trimming took off 0 bases at V and 3 bases at J, with 4 bases between the two ends. Germline V lookup: CDR1 SGHNT, CDR2 YYREEE (reference sequence). The CDR3 is 12 residues long. The CDR3 spells CASSLESYEQYF. The CDR3 coding sequence is TGTGCCAGCAGCTTGGAAAGCTACGAGCAGTACTTC.

The chain employs TRBV19 and TRBJ1-2; D is unresolved. The germline CDR1 and CDR2 sequences are LNHDA and SQIVND (reference sequence). The CDR3 is made up of 13 amino acids. V shed 4 bases and J shed 8 bases, with 14 bases lying between them. The CDR3 is CASSNQRPLGYTF. CDR3 coding DNA: TGTGCCAGTAGTAACCAACGGCCGCTCGGCTACACCTTC.

This clonotype was seen only a few times. A read error may produce the germline difference seen at one junction end. This chain connects TRBV7-2 to TRBJ2-7; 15 nucleotides align to TRBD2. This CDR3 has 14 amino acids. Germline values: CDR1 SGHTA, CDR2 FQGNSA. The CDR3 DNA is TGTGCCAGCAGCTTAGGGACTAGCGGGAGGGAGGGGCACTTC. It translates to CASSLGTSGREGHF.

Only a few counts were recorded for this clonotype. V is TRBV7-2 and J is TRBJ1-6; the D is unclear. This CDR3 has 16 amino acids. CDR1 and CDR2 from the germline V gene are SGHTA and FQGNSA. Between the trimmed V and J ends, which lost 2 bases and 3 bases, there was a span of 11 bases. CDR3: CASSLSTGYYNSPLHF. For the CDR3, the DNA is TGTGCCAGCAGCTTATCAACGGGGTACTATAATTCACCCCTCCACTTT.

The sample holds a few counts of this clonotype. The rearrangement links TRBV5-1 to TRBJ1-5; TRBD1 aligns across 7 bases. CDR3 length equals 15 residues. From germline, CDR1 is SGHRS and CDR2 YFSETQ. The V gene end was trimmed by 0 bases and the J gene end by 3 bases; junction bases not matched to a gene: 3. The CDR3 coding sequence is TGCGCCAGCAGCTTGGGGGACAGATACAATCAGCCCCAGCATTTT. Translated: CASSLGDRYNQPQHF. Full variable domain (remainder filled in from reference TRBV5-1 and TRBJ1-5): KAGVTQTPRYLIKTRGQQVTLSCSPISGHRSVSWYQQTPGQGLQFLFEYFSETQRNKGNFPGRFSGRQFSNSRSEMNVSTLELGDSALYLCASSLGDRYNQPQHFGDGTRLSIL.

The V call is TRBV10-3, the J call TRBJ2-3, with D possibly matching TRBD1 (6 bases). The ends were cut back, 11 bases at V and 2 bases at J, with 17 bases in the middle. CDR1 is ENHRY and CDR2 is SYGVKD in the germline V gene. This CDR3 is built from 14 residues. In DNA form, the CDR3 reads TGTGCCTCTTGTGGGGGCCCGCACACAGATACGCAGTATTTT. Protein sequence: CASCGGPHTDTQYF.

The V and J genes are TRBV18 and TRBJ1-1; D is uncertain. Trimming stripped 6 bases from V and 4 bases from J, with 18 bases between. CDR3 length: 15 amino acids. Germline V CDR1 and CDR2: KGHSH, LQKENI. The CDR3: CASSTDSGVRTEAFF. CDR3 DNA: TGTGCCAGCTCTACCGATTCCGGGGTGCGCACTGAAGCTTTCTTT.

The chain links TRBV7-2 to TRBJ1-1, with D maybe TRBD1 (5 bases). This CDR3 is 14 amino acids long. Trimming removed 3 bases at V and 1 base at J, with 9 bases between. Germline-derived CDR1 and CDR2 are SGHTA and FQGNSA. The CDR3: CASSFRDRNTEAFF. CDR3 bases: TGTGCCAGCAGCTTTCGTGACAGGAACACTGAAGCTTTCTTT.

This clonotype has just a few counts. The chain employs TRBV28 and TRBJ2-1, with D maybe TRBD1 (5 bases). The CDR3 has 14 residues. The V and J ends lost 3 bases and 3 bases respectively, with 9 bases between them. Germline V gene lookup returns CDR1 MDHEN and CDR2 SYDVKM. The chain's CDR3 is CASSLTALYNEQFF. CDR3 sequence (DNA): TGTGCCAGCAGTTTGACAGCCCTCTACAATGAGCAGTTCTTC.

This clonotype was seen only a few times. V and J are TRBV27 and TRBJ2-2, with a tentative D call TRBD2 (6 bases). Trimming took 6 bases from V and 3 from J, leaving 8 bases between them. The CDR3 loop spans 13 amino acids. The V gene's germline CDR1 is MNHEY and CDR2 SMNVEV (reference sequence). The DNA for the CDR3 is TGTGCCAGCAGGGGACTTTACACCGGGGAGCTGTTTTTT. Protein sequence: CASRGLYTGELFF.

The sample holds many counts of this clonotype. The chain links TRBV10-3 to TRBJ1-5, with D tentatively TRBD1 (5 bases). Germline V gene data show CDR1 as ENHRY and CDR2 as SYGVKD. The CDR3 spans 13 residues. V lost 5 bases and J lost 5, with 10 bases in between. CDR3 amino acids: CAISPGRHQPQHF. The CDR3 nucleotides read TGTGCCATCAGTCCAGGGAGGCATCAGCCCCAGCATTTT.

The chain carries TRBV19 and TRBJ2-1; TRBD2 aligns across 10 bases. CDR3 size: 17 residues. CDR1 is LNHDA and CDR2 is SQIVND in the germline V gene (reference sequence). Trimming cost V 5 bases and J 2 bases; bases outside gene matches: 9. CDR3 residues: CASSQREGQGTYNEQFF. In nucleotides, the CDR3 is TGTGCCAGTAGTCAGCGGGAGGGCCAAGGGACCTACAATGAGCAGTTCTTC.

V usage is TRBV12-3 or TRBV12-4 and J usage is TRBJ2-3; TRBD2 matches 13 bases. The V gene end was trimmed by 6 bases and the J gene end by 3 bases; junction bases not matched to a gene: 12. The CDR3 has 18 residues. CDR3 DNA sequence: TGTGCCAGCAGGGTTTCCCCCAGGACTAGCGGGAGTACAGATACGCAGTATTTT. This sequence encodes CASRVSPRTSGSTDTQYF.

The chain carries TRBV12-3 or TRBV12-4 and TRBJ2-3; the match to TRBD1 covers 8 bases. V trimming: 3 bases; J trimming: 6 bases; junction bases outside the gene matches: 5. The CDR3 consists of 14 residues. The CDR3 reads CASSFSGGFDTQYF. As DNA, the CDR3 is TGTGCCAGCAGTTTCTCAGGGGGCTTCGATACGCAGTATTTT.

The table lists this clonotype with a few counts. The J gene is TRBJ2-7, the V gene TRBV20-1; 11 bases are shared with TRBD2. J lost 3 bases, V lost 0 bases, and 4 bases had no gene match. The CDR3 runs 15 residues. Germline CDR1 is DFQATT and CDR2 is SNEGSKA (reference sequence). The CDR3 sequence: CSARDDGLAGYEQYF. The DNA of the CDR3 is TGCAGTGCTAGAGATGACGGACTAGCGGGCTACGAGCAGTACTTC.